The 26 T cell receptor beta chains below come from one sample, sequenced in a study of glioma-infiltrating T cells. TCR alpha and beta CDR3 regions were amplified from RNA using iRepertoire nested multiplex PCR. Via MiXCR, TCRdb re-called the multiplex PCR reads, giving one row per CDR3 protein. In the table there are about 190,000 distinct CDR3 sequences, roughly 32% of which are singletons. The sequenced sample consisted of glioma tissue, nonneoplastic brain tissue, or PBMCs (not recorded which). All receptors derive from a human donor with low-grade glioma or glioblastoma, undergoing nonglioma brain surgery, or in good health (not recorded which).

This clonotype was detected once. V is TRBV7-3 and J is TRBJ2-1; 9 bases agree with TRBD2. Per the germline V gene, CDR1 is SGHTA and CDR2 is FQGTGA. Losses at the gene ends were 2 bases for V and 3 bases for J; bases not matched to a gene: 2. The CDR3 is 15 amino acids. CDR3 nucleotides: TGTGCCAGCAGCTTAGCGGGAGGGAACTACAATGAGCAGTTCTTC. This codes for CASSLAGGNYNEQFF. Full variable domain (missing parts from reference TRBV7-3 and TRBJ2-1): GAGVSQTPSNKVTEKGKYVELRCDPISGHTALYWYRQSLGQGPEFLIYFQGTGAADDSGLPNDRFFAVRPEGSVSTLKIQRTERGDSAVYLCASSLAGGNYNEQFFGPGTRLTVL.

The chain recombines TRBV4-1 with TRBJ2-1; 7 bases line up with TRBD1. Germline V gene sequence: CDR1 MGHRA, CDR2 YSYEKL. The CDR3 covers 20 residues. The J segment lost 0 bases and the V segment lost 4 bases, leaving 18 bases of the junction unmatched. CDR3 region: CASSPQENRGTPSSYNEQFF. The CDR3 nucleotides read TGCGCCAGCAGCCCCCAGGAAAACAGGGGAACCCCCAGCTCCTACAATGAGCAGTTCTTC.

This clonotype was seen many times. The V and J genes are TRBV27 and TRBJ2-4; unclear D gene. Germline CDR1 MNHEY, CDR2 SMNVEV (reference sequence). The CDR3 is 15 amino acids. Trimming stripped 6 bases from V and 6 bases from J, with 18 bases between. CDR3 DNA sequence: TGTGCCAGCAGATCAGGTTTGGTATCAGGAAACATTCAGTACTTC. This codes for CASRSGLVSGNIQYF.

Many counts were recorded for this clonotype. V usage is TRBV6-1 and J usage is TRBJ2-7, with 8 bases identical to TRBD2. CDR1 and CDR2 (germline): MNHNS, SASEGT. The CDR3 is made up of 14 amino acids. The V and J ends lost 7 bases and 3 bases, in that order; junction bases with no gene match: 8. The CDR3 loop reads CASNLAGSGYEQYF. In nucleotides, the CDR3 is TGTGCCAGCAATTTAGCGGGGAGTGGCTACGAGCAGTACTTC.

This clonotype was recorded many times. This rearrangement joins TRBV25-1 to TRBJ2-7; 7 nucleotides agree with TRBD1. Germline lookup yields CDR1 MGHDK and CDR2 SYGVNS. This CDR3 contains 14 residues. V lost 5 bases to trimming and J lost 0 bases; unmatched junction nucleotides: 4. The CDR3 DNA reads as TGTGCCAGCAGTTTCAGGGGGAACTCCTACGAGCAGTACTTC. This translates into CASSFRGNSYEQYF.

Details on this clonotype: The germline gene is not matched at one end of the junction; a read error may be the cause. The J gene is TRBJ2-5, the V gene TRBV6-1, with TRBD2 matching 8 bases. This CDR3 has 15 residues. Germline CDR1 MNHNS, CDR2 SASEGT. CDR3 nucleotide sequence: TGTACCAGCAGTTTCGGGAGGGCGTTGGTTCAGACCCAGTACTTC. Translating it yields CTSSFGRALVQTQYF.

This clonotype was recorded at least ten times. This chain links TRBV2 with TRBJ1-6; 7 nucleotides line up with TRBD1. CDR3 length: 15 amino acids. From germline, CDR1 is SNHLY and CDR2 FYNNEI. The V segment lost 6 bases and the J segment 7 bases; nucleotides outside the gene matches: 9. The CDR3 loop reads CASREGAHGNSPLHF. CDR3 sequence (DNA): TGTGCCAGCAGGGAGGGGGCGCATGGGAATTCACCCCTCCACTTT.

This clonotype came up many times. The V and J genes are TRBV7-8 and TRBJ2-5; D tentatively fits TRBD1 or TRBD2 (6 bases each). V was cut by 5 bases and J by 2 bases, with 21 bases left in between. Germline CDR1 SGHVS, CDR2 FQNEAQ. The CDR3 is 17 residues long. CDR3 residues: CASSPGRVLGGQETQYF. The CDR3 DNA follows: TGTGCCAGCAGCCCGGGCCGGGTCCTAGGGGGGCAAGAGACCCAGTACTTC.

This clonotype was seen repeatedly, ten times or more. DNA of the CDR3: TGTGCCAGCAGCTCCCGACGGATTCAAGAGACCCAGTACTTC. This sequence encodes CASSSRRIQETQYF. The V gene is TRBV7-2, the J gene TRBJ2-5; D ambiguous. Per the germline V gene, CDR1 is SGHTA and CDR2 is FQGNSA. The CDR3 covers 14 residues. The germline V and J ends were trimmed by 4 bases and 2 bases, with 11 bases remaining between them.

This clonotype has at least ten counts. CDR3 amino acids: CASSRDGHSNQPQHF. DNA of the CDR3: TGTGCCAGCAGTCGGGACGGCCATAGCAATCAGCCCCAGCATTTT. The chain carries TRBV7-9 and TRBJ1-5, with a tentative D call TRBD1 (5 bases). The CDR3 sequence is 15 residues long. Germline CDR1 reads SEHNR; CDR2 reads FQNEAQ (reference sequence). V was shortened by 6 bases and J by 0 bases, with 12 bases between the two germline ends.

The chain combines TRBV4-1 with TRBJ2-7; 7 bases agree with TRBD1. CDR1 is MGHRA, CDR2 YSYEKL, per germline. The CDR3 extends over 17 amino acids. The ends lost 2 bases at V and 2 bases at J; junction bases unmatched: 12. CDR3 DNA: TGCGCCAGCAGCCAAACCAGGACAGGCCCTCTGCCCTACGAGCAGTACTTC. This sequence encodes CASSQTRTGPLPYEQYF.

V usage is TRBV6-2 or TRBV6-3 and J usage is TRBJ2-7, with 14 bases fitting TRBD2. V was pared by 6 bases and J by 2 bases, with 15 bases of the junction left unmatched. Germline V gene lookup returns CDR1 MNHEY and CDR2 SVGEGT. The CDR3 consists of 19 residues. CDR3 protein: CASSPRGAPGLAGAYEQYF. The CDR3 region has the DNA TGTGCCAGCAGCCCCCGGGGAGCTCCGGGACTAGCGGGAGCCTACGAGCAGTACTTC.

In its sample, this clonotype was seen many times. The rearrangement links TRBV4-1 to TRBJ1-1; TRBD1 matches 8 bases. The CDR3 is 15 amino acids. Germline V lookup: CDR1 MGHRA, CDR2 YSYEKL. V was clipped by 0 bases and J by 4 bases; unmatched bases: 4. CDR3 sequence: CASSQEDREGTEAFF. CDR3 in DNA: TGCGCCAGCAGCCAAGAGGACAGGGAGGGCACTGAAGCTTTCTTT.

This clonotype was counted a few times. The rearrangement links TRBV29-1 to TRBJ2-7; TRBD2 agrees at 11 bases. This CDR3 has 15 residues. The V segment lost 4 bases and the J segment 6 bases; nucleotides outside the gene matches: 11. Germline CDR1 SQVTM, CDR2 ANQGSEA. DNA of the CDR3: TGCAGCGTTGGGGGACTAGCGGTTCTAGGGGGCGAGCAGTACTTC. This codes for CSVGGLAVLGGEQYF.

The chain links TRBV19 to TRBJ2-2; 9 nucleotides agree with TRBD2. Germline CDR1 and CDR2: LNHDA and SQIVND (reference sequence). With 3 bases clipped from V and 7 bases from J, the junction kept 6 bases outside the gene matches. This CDR3 is 15 amino acids long. For the CDR3, the DNA is TGTGCCAGTAGTATCGGACTAGCGACTGTCGGGGAGCTGTTTTTT. Residues: CASSIGLATVGELFF.

V is TRBV6-1 and J is TRBJ2-1; 11 bases are a match to TRBD2. The V and J ends lost 6 bases and 8 bases, in that order; junction bases with no gene match: 9. The germline gives CDR1 MNHNS, CDR2 SASEGT. The CDR3 consists of 15 residues. The chain's CDR3 is CASRKTSGNLDEQFF. The CDR3, as DNA: TGTGCCAGCAGGAAGACTAGCGGGAACCTCGATGAGCAGTTCTTC.

With respect to this clonotype: A read error may explain this, as a much larger clone is one base away. V is TRBV7-2 and J is TRBJ1-2; 8 positions agree with TRBD1. The CDR3 has 13 residues. V lost 8 bases, J lost 3 bases, and 5 bases stayed unmatched. The germline CDR1 and CDR2 sequences are SGHTA and FQGNSA. The CDR3 protein is CASDRGQDYGYTF. In DNA, the CDR3 is TGTGCCAGCGACAGGGGACAGGACTATGGCTACACCTTC.

This clonotype appeared a few times. The V and J genes are TRBV7-9 and TRBJ2-5; perhaps TRBD2 as D (6 bases). Trimming left V 5 bases short and J 1 base short, with 14 bases between. The CDR3 consists of 15 residues. CDR1 is SEHNR and CDR2 is FQNEAQ in the germline V gene (reference sequence). The chain's CDR3 is CASSPIAASQETQYF. CDR3 bases: TGTGCCAGCAGCCCTATAGCGGCCTCCCAAGAGACCCAGTACTTC.

In this sample, this clonotype turned up many times. The chain uses TRBV20-1 and TRBJ2-7; TRBD1 is a possible D gene (6 bases). V lost 1 base, J lost 4 bases, and 8 bases lay in between. Germline-derived CDR1 and CDR2 are DFQATT and SNEGSKA (reference sequence). The length of the CDR3 is 12 residues. The CDR3 is CSARVGGYEQYF. CDR3 nucleotide sequence: TGCAGTGCTAGAGTAGGGGGATACGAGCAGTACTTC.

This clonotype has ten or more counts. The chain employs TRBV25-1 and TRBJ2-3, with 10 bases matching TRBD2. CDR3 size: 16 residues. V lost 1 base and J lost 5; bases outside the gene matches: 6. Germline CDR1 is MGHDK and CDR2 is SYGVNS. In DNA form, the CDR3 reads TGTGCCAGCAGTGAATCCAGGACTAGCGGCTTAGATACGCAGTATTTT. It translates to CASSESRTSGLDTQYF.

The table lists this clonotype with many counts. The rearrangement joins TRBV7-9 to TRBJ1-1; D is possibly TRBD1 (6 bases). Germline V gene data show CDR1 as SEHNR and CDR2 as FQNEAQ (reference sequence). The V and J ends lost 1 base and 1 base respectively, with 7 bases between them. CDR3 size: 14 residues. The CDR3: CASSLVQGNTEAFF. The CDR3 DNA reads TGTGCCAGCAGCTTAGTACAGGGGAACACTGAAGCTTTCTTT.

There are many counts of this clonotype. The chain combines TRBV25-1 with TRBJ1-1, with TRBD1 identical over 8 bases. With 5 bases clipped from V and 6 bases from J, the junction kept 5 bases outside the gene matches. In germline, CDR1 is MGHDK, CDR2 SYGVNS. This CDR3 comprises 13 residues. For the CDR3, the DNA is TGTGCCAGCAGTCAACCAGGGGGCCCTGAAGCTTTCTTT. It encodes CASSQPGGPEAFF.

About this clonotype itself: At one end, the junction sequence differs from germline, possibly due to a read error. The rearrangement uses TRBV13 and TRBJ2-1; D may correspond to TRBD1 or TRBD2 (5 bases each). The germline CDR1 and CDR2 sequences are PRHDT and FYEKMQ (reference sequence). CDR3 size: 16 residues. CDR3 coding DNA: TGTGCCAGCAGCTTAGGCCCGGGGCAGGGTCGGAATGAGGAGTACTTC. Protein: CASSLGPGQGRNEEYF.

Comment on this clonotype: Lacking the conserved final phenylalanine or tryptophan, this CDR3 likely reflects a read error. The chain joins TRBV29-1 to TRBJ1-1, with a weak D call TRBD1 (6 bases). This CDR3 contains 14 residues. Germline CDR1 SQVTM, CDR2 ANQGSEA. Trimming shortened V by 7 bases and J by 0 bases, and 15 bases separated the two germline ends. The CDR3: CSGETGNMNTEAFL. CDR3 in DNA: TGCAGCGGGGAAACAGGGAATATGAACACTGAAGCTTTCCTT.

Points on this clonotype: A much larger clone differs by one base, so this may be a read error. The gene calls are TRBV7-9 and TRBJ1-3; perhaps TRBD1 as D (5 bases). The CDR3 is 15 amino acids. Germline CDR1 and CDR2: SEHNR and FQNEAQ (reference sequence). The CDR3 nucleotides read TGTGCCAGCAGCTTAGCGACAGCCATTCGCTTCGATGGGAGTTTT. As protein: CASSLATAIRFDGSF.

The chain is built from TRBV6-6 and TRBJ1-1; D is ambiguous. The V end lost 9 bases, the J end lost 1 base, and 21 bases lay between the germline ends. Germline V gene sequence: CDR1 MNHNY, CDR2 SVGAGI (reference sequence). The CDR3 is 16 amino acids. The CDR3 nucleotides read TGTGCCAGAGCTCCTGGTGGCGGGAAGTCGAACACTGAAGCTTTCTTT. The encoded protein is CARAPGGGKSNTEAFF.